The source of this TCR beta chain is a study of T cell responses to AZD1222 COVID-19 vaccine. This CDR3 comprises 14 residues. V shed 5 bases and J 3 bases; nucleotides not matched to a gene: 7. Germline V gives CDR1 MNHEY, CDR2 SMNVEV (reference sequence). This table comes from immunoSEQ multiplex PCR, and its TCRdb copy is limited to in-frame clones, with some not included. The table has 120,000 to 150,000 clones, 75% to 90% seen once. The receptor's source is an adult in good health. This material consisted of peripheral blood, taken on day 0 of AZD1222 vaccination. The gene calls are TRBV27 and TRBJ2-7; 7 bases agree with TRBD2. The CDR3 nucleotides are TGTGCCAGCAGTCCCAGGGAGGGAATCTACGAGCAGTACTTC. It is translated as CASSPREGIYEQYF.